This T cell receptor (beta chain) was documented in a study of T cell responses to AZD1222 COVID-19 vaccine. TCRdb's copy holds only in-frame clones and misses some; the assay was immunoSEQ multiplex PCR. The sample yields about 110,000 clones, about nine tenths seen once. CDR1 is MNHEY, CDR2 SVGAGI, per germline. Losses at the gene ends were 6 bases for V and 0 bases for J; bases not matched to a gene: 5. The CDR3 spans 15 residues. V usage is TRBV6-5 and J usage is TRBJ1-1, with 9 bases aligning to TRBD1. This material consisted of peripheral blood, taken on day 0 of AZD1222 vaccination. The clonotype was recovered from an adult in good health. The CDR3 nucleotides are TGTGCCAGCAGCTATGGGACAGGGTTGAACACTGAAGCTTTCTTT. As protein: CASSYGTGLNTEAFF.